Below are 27 T cell receptor beta chains sequenced from a single sample in a study of persistence of HIV-infected CD4 T cells. Lysates of CMV-infected fibroblasts at approximately 9.6 ug/mL stimulated these cells. Sorted nonresponding memory CD4+ T cells were CD40L-negative, CD69-negative, CD45RO-high. Their antigen targets remain unknown. The libraries were made with immunoSEQ version 4 in survey mode. The method was immunoSEQ multiplex PCR; TCRdb's version includes in-frame clones alone and lacks a portion of them. The sample lists approximately 31,000 clones, roughly 82% occurring once. The starting material was CD4+ T cells sorted from PBMCs after roughly 18-hour stimulation, obtained from a patient who received antiretroviral therapy. Receptors were obtained from an adult woman with HIV who was CMV-seropositive.

This clone was observed once. J is TRBJ2-1 and V is TRBV6-5, with 7 bases matching TRBD1. Germline assignment: CDR1 MNHEY and CDR2 SVGAGI. Germline trimming cut 6 bases from V and 15 bases from J; bases unmatched to any gene: 11. The CDR3 runs 12 residues. CDR3: CASRSRRDSWFF. The CDR3 DNA reads as TGTGCCAGCAGATCCCGCCGGGACAGTTGGTTCTTC.

The CDR3 protein is CASSNGQDTEAFF. CDR3 coding DNA: TGTGCCAGCAGCAACGGACAGGACACTGAAGCTTTCTTT. The V gene is TRBV5-4, the J gene TRBJ1-1; the match to TRBD1 covers 7 bases. In germline, CDR1 is SGHNT, CDR2 YYREEE (reference sequence). With 4 bases clipped from V and 3 bases from J, the junction kept 3 bases outside the gene matches. The CDR3 has 13 amino acids.

This chain connects TRBV2 to TRBJ2-3, with 7 positions matching TRBD1. Looked up from germline, CDR1 is SNHLY and CDR2 is FYNNEI. Germline trimming cut 11 bases from V and 1 base from J; bases unmatched to any gene: 6. CDR3 length: 13 residues. CDR3 sequence (DNA): TGTGCCGGAGAGACAGGGCGCACAGATACGCAGTATTTT. Translation: CAGETGRTDTQYF.

The chain has TRBV7-9 and TRBJ2-5; D tentatively reads TRBD1 or TRBD2 (5 bases each). The CDR3 totals 14 residues. Trimming removed 5 bases at V and 0 bases at J, with 10 bases between. Germline CDR1 is SEHNR and CDR2 is FQNEAQ (reference sequence). The CDR3 region has the DNA TGTGCCAGCAGCCCCGGGACGGACCAAGAGACCCAGTACTTC. Encoded protein: CASSPGTDQETQYF.

This clone has only one observation. The rearrangement joins TRBV19 to TRBJ1-4; possible D gene TRBD1, 5 bases. V shed 5 bases and J shed 4 bases, with 17 bases lying between them. Germline assignment: CDR1 LNHDA and CDR2 SQIVND (reference sequence). The CDR3 totals 16 residues. Here the CDR3 reads CASSSSMGRLNEKLFF. DNA of the CDR3: TGTGCCAGTAGTTCATCAATGGGACGGCTTAATGAAAAACTGTTTTTT.

This chain links TRBV5-1 with TRBJ2-2; D remains unclear. The CDR3 contains 15 residues. V was trimmed by 1 base and J by 0 bases, leaving 7 bases between them. Germline CDR1 and CDR2: SGHRS and YFSETQ. The CDR3 DNA reads TGCGCCAGCAGCTTGCACTGGGCGAACACCGGGGAGCTGTTTTTT. Protein sequence: CASSLHWANTGELFF.

The chain recombines TRBV19 with TRBJ2-7, with TRBD1 as a possible D gene (6 bases). The V end lost 5 bases, the J end lost 2 bases, and 13 bases lay between the germline ends. Germline loops: CDR1 LNHDA, CDR2 SQIVND (reference sequence). There are 14 residues in the CDR3. The CDR3 spells CASSSGAAPYEQYF. The CDR3 DNA sequence: TGTGCCAGTAGTTCAGGGGCGGCCCCCTACGAGCAGTACTTC.

The chain has TRBV28 and TRBJ2-3; 16 bases match TRBD2. V dropped 1 base and J dropped 0; count of bases not matched to a gene: 4. Germline CDR1 reads MDHEN; CDR2 reads SYDVKM. This CDR3 spans 19 amino acids. As DNA, the CDR3 is TGTGCCAGCAGTTTATTGGGACTAGCGGGAGGGCATAGCACAGATACGCAGTATTTT. Its protein is CASSLLGLAGGHSTDTQYF.

This chain links TRBV19 with TRBJ1-6; 9 bases line up with TRBD1. The CDR3 sequence is 14 residues long. V shed 6 bases and J 8 bases; nucleotides not matched to a gene: 5. CDR1 is LNHDA and CDR2 is SQIVND in the germline V gene (reference sequence). The DNA of the CDR3 is TGTGCCAGTAGCCCAGGGACAGGGTATTCACCCCTCCACTTT. It codes for CASSPGTGYSPLHF.

The chain combines TRBV24-1 with TRBJ2-1; 8 bases are shared with TRBD1. There are 14 residues in the CDR3. V shed 5 bases, J shed 11 bases, and the junction held 10 bases outside the gene matches. CDR1 and CDR2 (germline): KGHDR, SFDVKD. This CDR3 is CATSVPGQAGQQFF. The CDR3, as DNA: TGTGCCACCAGTGTCCCGGGACAGGCAGGCCAGCAGTTCTTC.

V and J are TRBV6-4 and TRBJ2-1; TRBD2 aligns across 11 bases. V was pared by 4 bases and J by 8 bases, with 4 bases of the junction left unmatched. Germline V gene sequence: CDR1 MRHNA, CDR2 SNTAGT. The CDR3 is 14 amino acids. The CDR3 sequence is CASSGTSGSDEQFF. In DNA, the CDR3 is TGTGCCAGCAGTGGAACTAGCGGGAGCGATGAGCAGTTCTTC.

In this sample, this clone turned up a few times. The genes are TRBV4-1 and TRBJ2-3, with D hard to call. V lost 4 bases and J 10 bases, leaving 21 bases between the germline ends. CDR1 is MGHRA, CDR2 YSYEKL, per germline. This CDR3 is 15 amino acids long. The CDR3 nucleotides are TGCGCCAGCAGCCCGATATCCGGTCTCCGGGCGGCGCAGTATTTT. Translation: CASSPISGLRAAQYF.

The gene calls are TRBV6-1 and TRBJ1-1; unclear D gene. Trimming took off 1 base at V and 3 bases at J, with 9 bases between the two ends. CDR3 length: 14 amino acids. Germline V gene sequence: CDR1 MNHNS, CDR2 SASEGT. The CDR3 DNA reads TGTGCCAGCAGTGAAGAGGTCTACTACACTGAAGCTTTCTTT. Protein: CASSEEVYYTEAFF.

About this clone: Additional DNA sequences in this sample encode the identical CDR3. The V and J genes are TRBV28 and TRBJ2-5; D is tentatively TRBD1 or TRBD2 (7 bases each). V lost 5 bases, J lost 2 bases, and 12 bases lay in between. The CDR3 totals 14 residues. Germline loops: CDR1 MDHEN, CDR2 SYDVKM. CDR3 amino acids: CASSPGGAQETQYF. CDR3 nucleotides: TGTGCCAGCAGTCCAGGGGGGGCTCAAGAGACCCAGTACTTC.

The gene calls are TRBV5-1 and TRBJ1-2, with D unclear. CDR3 size: 15 residues. V lost 0 bases and J 6 bases, leaving 15 bases between the germline ends. Per germline, CDR1 SGHRS and CDR2 YFSETQ. The CDR3 sequence is CASSLAQGTLNGYTF. The CDR3 bases are TGCGCCAGCAGCTTGGCCCAAGGCACCCTGAATGGCTACACCTTC.

This chain links TRBV5-1 with TRBJ2-5; possible D gene TRBD2, 6 bases. Between the trimmed V and J ends, which lost 4 bases and 5 bases, there was a span of 15 bases. Germline V gives CDR1 SGHRS, CDR2 YFSETQ. The CDR3 has 14 residues. As DNA, the CDR3 is TGCGCCAGCAGCCCAATGGGGGGTTACGAGACCCAGTACTTC. Translation gives CASSPMGGYETQYF.

This chain joins TRBV28 and TRBJ1-5, with D perhaps matching TRBD1 (5 bases). V lost 2 bases, J lost 1 base, and 12 bases lay in between. The CDR3 sequence is 16 residues long. Germline lookup yields CDR1 MDHEN and CDR2 SYDVKM. CDR3 amino acids: CASSLQGLGSNQPQHF. The CDR3 DNA reads TGTGCCAGCAGTTTACAGGGACTGGGAAGCAATCAGCCCCAGCATTTT.

V and J are TRBV24-1 and TRBJ2-7; 10 bases agree with TRBD1. Germline CDR1 KGHDR, CDR2 SFDVKD. Germline trimming cut 6 bases from V and 2 bases from J; bases unmatched to any gene: 6. CDR3 length equals 15 residues. The CDR3 region has the DNA TGTGCCACCAGTACAACCGGGACAGGGGCCTACGAGCAGTACTTC. Residues: CATSTTGTGAYEQYF.

This chain uses TRBV20-1 with TRBJ1-1; D gene unclear. This CDR3 region has 11 residues. Trimming took off 0 bases at V and 6 bases at J, with 5 bases between the two ends. Germline assignment: CDR1 DFQATT and CDR2 SNEGSKA (reference sequence). In DNA form, the CDR3 reads TGCAGTGCTAGAGATTTCCCTGAAGCTTTCTTT. This translates into CSARDFPEAFF.

V is TRBV9 and J is TRBJ2-1; D is undetermined. Germline loops: CDR1 SGDLS, CDR2 YYNGEE. V gave up 0 bases and J gave up 3 bases, with 10 bases separating them. This CDR3 contains 15 residues. The CDR3 loop is CASSVDPGSYNEQFF. For the CDR3, the DNA is TGTGCCAGCAGCGTAGACCCGGGTAGCTACAATGAGCAGTTCTTC.

The chain couples TRBV5-1 to TRBJ2-7, with D possibly TRBD2 on 6 matching bases. Germline V lookup: CDR1 SGHRS, CDR2 YFSETQ. The CDR3 has 15 amino acids. Between the trimmed V and J ends, which lost 4 bases and 7 bases, there was a span of 21 bases. In nucleotides, the CDR3 is TGCGCCAGCAGCCTGGGGGACTTCGTCTCCGGGGAGCAGTACTTC. It specifies CASSLGDFVSGEQYF.

In this sample, this clone turned up a few times. The same CDR3 arises from other DNA sequences in this sample as well. The chain couples TRBV7-9 to TRBJ2-5; 10 nucleotides match TRBD1. This CDR3 comprises 13 residues. Per germline, CDR1 SEHNR and CDR2 FQNEAQ (reference sequence). The trim removed 4 bases at V and 5 bases at J, leaving 1 base unmatched. Written as DNA, the CDR3 is TGTGCCAGCAGCTCGGGACAGGGGGAGACCCAGTACTTC. The encoded protein is CASSSGQGETQYF.

The chain links TRBV5-1 to TRBJ2-1; possibly TRBD1 for D (5 bases). Germline CDR1 SGHRS, CDR2 YFSETQ. Deletions cut 0 bases from V and 3 bases from J, with 7 bases between. CDR3 length: 14 residues. The CDR3 here is CASSLGGDYNEQFF. The CDR3 DNA follows: TGCGCCAGCAGCTTGGGGGGCGACTACAATGAGCAGTTCTTC.

For the CDR3, the DNA is TGTGCCAGCAGCTTAGGGACAGAACAAGAGACCCAGTACTTC. Translating gives CASSLGTEQETQYF. V is TRBV5-6 and J is TRBJ2-5; 7 bases are a match to TRBD1. The CDR3 runs to 14 residues. Germline CDR1 is SGHDT and CDR2 is YYEEEE. With 2 bases clipped from V and 2 bases from J, the junction kept 3 bases outside the gene matches.

The J gene is TRBJ1-3, the V gene TRBV6-5; D not resolved. The germline V gene has CDR1 MNHEY and CDR2 SVGAGI. The CDR3 is 15 residues long. The germline V and J ends were trimmed by 5 bases and 4 bases, with 15 bases remaining between them. CDR3 region: CASSPTEWYGNTIYF. CDR3 DNA sequence: TGTGCCAGCAGTCCGACGGAGTGGTACGGAAACACCATATATTTT.

This clone was detected only a few times. V usage is TRBV2 and J usage is TRBJ1-1; D is ambiguous. Trimming pared 10 bases from V and 4 bases from J, leaving 34 bases between. Germline CDR1 and CDR2: SNHLY and FYNNEI. The CDR3 has 19 amino acids. CDR3 sequence (DNA): TGTGCCACCTTTATGGGGTTTGGGTCTGAGGCGTTAGGGTCCACTGAAGCTTTCTTT. Its translation is CATFMGFGSEALGSTEAFF.

This chain links TRBV4-2 with TRBJ1-2; the match to TRBD1 covers 7 bases. CDR3 length equals 16 residues. CDR1 is LGHNA and CDR2 is YNFKEQ in the germline V gene. The V gene end was trimmed by 0 bases and the J gene end by 4 bases; junction bases not matched to a gene: 8. The CDR3 loop is CASSQEPRGWGYGYTF. In DNA, the CDR3 is TGTGCCAGCAGCCAAGAACCCAGGGGGTGGGGCTATGGCTACACCTTC.